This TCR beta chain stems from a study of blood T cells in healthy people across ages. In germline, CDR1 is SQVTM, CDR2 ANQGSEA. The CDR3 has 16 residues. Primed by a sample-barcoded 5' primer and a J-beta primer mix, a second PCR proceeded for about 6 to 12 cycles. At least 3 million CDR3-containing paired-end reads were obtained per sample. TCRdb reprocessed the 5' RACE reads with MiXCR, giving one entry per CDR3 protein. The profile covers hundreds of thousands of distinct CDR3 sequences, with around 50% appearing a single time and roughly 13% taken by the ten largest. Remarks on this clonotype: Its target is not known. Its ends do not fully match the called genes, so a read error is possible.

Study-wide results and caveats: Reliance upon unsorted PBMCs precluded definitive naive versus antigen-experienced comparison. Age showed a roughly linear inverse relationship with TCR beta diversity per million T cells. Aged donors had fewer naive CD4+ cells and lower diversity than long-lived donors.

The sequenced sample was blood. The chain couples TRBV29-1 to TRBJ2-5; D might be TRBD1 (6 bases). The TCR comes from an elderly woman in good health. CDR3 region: CSVQEGVAPPQETQYF. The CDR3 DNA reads TGCAGCGTTCAAGAGGGGGTAGCGCCCCCCCAAGAGACCCAGTACTTC.